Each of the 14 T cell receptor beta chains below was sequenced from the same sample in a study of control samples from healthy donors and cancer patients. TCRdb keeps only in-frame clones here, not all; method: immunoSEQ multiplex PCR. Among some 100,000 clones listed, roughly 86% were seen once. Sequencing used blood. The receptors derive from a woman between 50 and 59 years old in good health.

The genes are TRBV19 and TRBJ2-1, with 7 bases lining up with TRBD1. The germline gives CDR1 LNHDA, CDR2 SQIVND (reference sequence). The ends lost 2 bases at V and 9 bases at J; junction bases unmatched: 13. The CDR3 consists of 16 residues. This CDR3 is CASSIRTGREIGEQFF. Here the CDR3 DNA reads TGTGCCAGTAGTATAAGGACAGGAAGGGAGATTGGTGAGCAGTTCTTC.

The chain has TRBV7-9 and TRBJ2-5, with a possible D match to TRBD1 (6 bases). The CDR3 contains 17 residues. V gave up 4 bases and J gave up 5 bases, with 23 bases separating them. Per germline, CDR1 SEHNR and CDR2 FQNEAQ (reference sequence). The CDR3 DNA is TGTGCCAGCAGCTCTCCCCCCCGAACAGGGTCCCGGGAGACCCAGTACTTC. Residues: CASSSPPRTGSRETQYF.

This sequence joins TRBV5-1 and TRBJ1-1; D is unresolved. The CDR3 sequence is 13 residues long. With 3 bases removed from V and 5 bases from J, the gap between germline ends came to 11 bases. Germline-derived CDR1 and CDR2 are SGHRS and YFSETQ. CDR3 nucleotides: TGCGCCAGCAGCTCCGCCTCCGAAACTGAAGCTTTCTTT. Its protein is CASSSASETEAFF.

Here the CDR3 reads CASSVDGTGVTDTQYF. The CDR3 coding sequence is TGTGCCAGCAGCGTAGATGGGACAGGGGTCACAGATACGCAGTATTTT. The chain recombines TRBV9 with TRBJ2-3, with 10 nucleotides matching TRBD1. J lost 2 bases, V lost 0 bases, and 3 bases had no gene match. The CDR3 contains 16 residues. Germline V CDR1 and CDR2: SGDLS, YYNGEE.

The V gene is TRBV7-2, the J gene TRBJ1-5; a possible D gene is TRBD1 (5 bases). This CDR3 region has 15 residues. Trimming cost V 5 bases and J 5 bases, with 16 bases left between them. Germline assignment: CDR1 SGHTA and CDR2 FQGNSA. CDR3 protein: CASSKIHGTDQPQHF. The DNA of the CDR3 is TGTGCCAGCAGCAAAATCCACGGGACTGATCAGCCCCAGCATTTT.

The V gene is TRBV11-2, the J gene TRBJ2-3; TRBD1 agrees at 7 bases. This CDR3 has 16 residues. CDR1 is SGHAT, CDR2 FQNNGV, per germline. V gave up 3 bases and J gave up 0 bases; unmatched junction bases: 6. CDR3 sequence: CASSLRGPSSTDTQYF. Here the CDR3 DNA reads TGTGCCAGCAGCTTGAGGGGGCCTTCTAGCACAGATACGCAGTATTTT.

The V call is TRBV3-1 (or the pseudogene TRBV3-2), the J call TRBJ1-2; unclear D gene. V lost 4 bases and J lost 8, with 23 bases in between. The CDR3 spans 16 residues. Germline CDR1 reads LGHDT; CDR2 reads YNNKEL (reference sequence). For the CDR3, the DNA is TGTGCCAGCAGCCTCTCGAATCTAGGGTCTCCTAGCGGCTACACCTTC. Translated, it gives CASSLSNLGSPSGYTF.

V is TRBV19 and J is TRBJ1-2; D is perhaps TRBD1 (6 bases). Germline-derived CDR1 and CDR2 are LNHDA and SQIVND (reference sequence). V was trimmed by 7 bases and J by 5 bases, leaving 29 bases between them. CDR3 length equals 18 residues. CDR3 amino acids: CASTIQLVTGTGVYGYTF. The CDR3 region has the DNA TGTGCCAGTACCATACAGTTGGTTACAGGGACTGGGGTATATGGCTACACCTTC. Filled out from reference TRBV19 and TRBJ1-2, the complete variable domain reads DGGITQSPKYLFRKEGQNVTLSCEQNLNHDAMYWYRQDPGQGLRLIYYSQIVNDFQKGDIAEGYSVSREKKESFPLTVTSAQKNPTAFYLCASTIQLVTGTGVYGYTFGSGTRLTVV.

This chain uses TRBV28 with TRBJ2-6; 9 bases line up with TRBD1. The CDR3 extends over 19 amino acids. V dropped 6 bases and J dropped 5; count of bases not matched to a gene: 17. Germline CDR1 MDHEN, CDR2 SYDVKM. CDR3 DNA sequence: TGTGCCAGCAGCGTGCTCCGGGACAGGGATTTTATCTGGGCCAACGTCCTGACTTTC. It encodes CASSVLRDRDFIWANVLTF. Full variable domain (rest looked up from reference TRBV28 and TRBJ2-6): DVKVTQSSRYLVKRTGEKVFLECVQDMDHENMFWYRQDPGLGLRLIYFSYDVKMKEKGDIPEGYSVSREKKERFSLILESASTNQTSMYLCASSVLRDRDFIWANVLTFGAGSRLTVL.

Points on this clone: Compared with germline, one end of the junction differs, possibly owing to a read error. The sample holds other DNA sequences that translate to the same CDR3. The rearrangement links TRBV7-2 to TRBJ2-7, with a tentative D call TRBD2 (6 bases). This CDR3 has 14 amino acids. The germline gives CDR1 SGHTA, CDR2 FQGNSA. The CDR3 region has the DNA TGTGCCAGCAGCTCCGGGACTCCTTCCTACGAGCAGTACTTT. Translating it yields CASSSGTPSYEQYF.

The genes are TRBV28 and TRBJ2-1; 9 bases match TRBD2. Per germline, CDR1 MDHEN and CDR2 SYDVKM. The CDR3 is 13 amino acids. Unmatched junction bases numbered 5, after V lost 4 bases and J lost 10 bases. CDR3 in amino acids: CASSSTGLAEQFF. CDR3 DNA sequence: TGTGCCAGCAGTTCAACCGGACTAGCGGAGCAGTTCTTC.

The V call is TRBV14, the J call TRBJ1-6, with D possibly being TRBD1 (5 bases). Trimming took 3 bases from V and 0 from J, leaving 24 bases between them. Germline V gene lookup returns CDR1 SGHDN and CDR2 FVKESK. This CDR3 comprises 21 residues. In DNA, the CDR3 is TGTGCCAGCAGCCAGATGAGGGTGGAGTGGGGGTCGAGCTCCTATAATTCACCCCTCCACTTT. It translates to CASSQMRVEWGSSSYNSPLHF.

CDR3 nucleotides: TGTGCCAGCAGCCGCCGGGGGGGCAGATACAATGAGCAGTTCTTC. Protein sequence: CASSRRGGRYNEQFF. This chain joins TRBV5-4 and TRBJ2-1, with 8 bases that match TRBD2. Trimming cost V 4 bases and J 4 bases; bases outside gene matches: 7. The CDR3 spans 15 residues. The V gene's germline CDR1 is SGHNT and CDR2 YYREEE (reference sequence).

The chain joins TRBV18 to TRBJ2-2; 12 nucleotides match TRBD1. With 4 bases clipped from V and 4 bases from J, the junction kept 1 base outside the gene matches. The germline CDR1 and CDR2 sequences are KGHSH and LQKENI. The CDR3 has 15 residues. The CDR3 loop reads CASSLGQGATGELFF. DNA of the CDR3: TGTGCCAGCTCACTGGGACAGGGGGCCACCGGGGAGCTGTTTTTT.